A selection of T cell receptor beta chains follows, all from one sample in a study of blood T cell repertoires in COVID-19. The assay was immunoSEQ multiplex PCR, and TCRdb's table has in-frame clones only and misses some. Of some 160,000 clones in the sample, just under 80% were seen once. The specimen was peripheral blood. The receptor source for this set is a man between 65 and 79 years old with active or convalescent COVID-19. The CDR3 runs from the conserved cysteine through the conserved F or W. D genes are given only for firm matches. Rows give clone size only sometimes, using once, few, many, or a class for an expanded clone.

d_call | j_call | clone_size | v_call | cdr3_nt | cdr3_aa
- | TRBJ2-5 | once | TRBV29-1 | TGCAGCGTTGATGTGGGGAGGATGGAGACCCAGTACTTC | CSVDVGRMETQYF
TRBD1 | TRBJ2-7 | - | TRBV6-1 | TGTGCCAGCAGTGAGGACAGGGGGTATCTGGGCGAGCAGTACTTC | CASSEDRGYLGEQYF
- | TRBJ1-6 | - | TRBV5-1 | TGCGCCAGCAGCTTGGTGTCGGGGGTAGAGCAGCCACCCCTCCACTTT | CASSLVSGVEQPPLHF
- | TRBJ1-1 | - | TRBV9 | TGTGCCAGCACCCGGGGGGGGATAATGAACACTGAAGCTTTCTTT | CASTRGGIMNTEAFF
TRBD1 | TRBJ1-6 | many | TRBV30 | TGTGCCTGCCACCGGCTTACAGGGGAGGATTCACCCCTCCACTTT | CACHRLTGEDSPLHF
- | TRBJ1-1 | - | TRBV7-3 | TGTGCCAGCAGCTTAAGACCAGGGCTCACTGAAGCTTTCTTT | CASSLRPGLTEAFF
- | TRBJ1-2 | - | TRBV2 | TGTGCCAGCAGTCCAAGGACGTCAGGAGGGACTGGCTACACCTTC | CASSPRTSGGTGYTF
- | TRBJ2-1 | - | TRBV21-1 | TGTGCCAGCAGCTCCCACAGGGCATCCTCCTACAATGAGCAGTTCTTC | CASSSHRASSYNEQFF
- | TRBJ2-7 | - | TRBV5-1 | TGCGCCAGCAGCTCCGGGACTCACTACGAGCAGTACTTC | CASSSGTHYEQYF
TRBD2 | TRBJ2-1 | - | TRBV29-1 | TGCAGCTCCAGACTAGCGGGAAGTAATGAGCAGTTCTTC | CSSRLAGSNEQFF
TRBD1 | TRBJ1-2 | - | TRBV4-2 | TGTGCCAGCAGCCAAGCAAAAGACAGGGCTAACTATGGCTACACCTTC | CASSQAKDRANYGYTF
TRBD2 | TRBJ2-3 | - | TRBV6-1 | TGTGCCAGCAGTGAAGAGTATATAGCGGGAAACACAGATACGCAGTATTTT | CASSEEYIAGNTDTQYF
TRBD1 | TRBJ2-7 | - | TRBV7-7 | TGTGCTAGCAGCTCCTCGACAGGGGGCGAGCAGTACTTC | CASSSSTGGEQYF
TRBD1 | TRBJ1-5 | few | TRBV7-2 | TGTGCCAGCAGCTTACAGGGGGGACAGGAGCCCCAGCATTTT | CASSLQGGQEPQHF
TRBD1 | TRBJ2-3 | - | TRBV7-3 | TGTGCCAGCAGCTTAATGGGACAGGGCGAGGCAGATACGCAGTATTTT | CASSLMGQGEADTQYF
TRBD2 | TRBJ2-3 | - | TRBV18 | TGTGCCAGCTCACCGAACCAACTAGCGGGGGGGACAGGAGATACGCAGTATTTT | CASSPNQLAGGTGDTQYF
TRBD1 | TRBJ2-3 | - | TRBV9 | TGTGCCAGCAGCGGACAGGGGCCAGATACGCAGTATTTT | CASSGQGPDTQYF
- | TRBJ1-1 | - | TRBV5-1 | TGCGCCAGCAGCCCGCCCCGGGGGAACACTGAAGCTTTCTTT | CASSPPRGNTEAFF
TRBD1 | TRBJ2-5 | - | TRBV2 | TGTGCCAGCAGGGATAGGACAGGGAGGGAGACCCAGTACTTC | CASRDRTGRETQYF
TRBD1 | TRBJ2-4 | - | TRBV18 | TGTGCCAGCTCACCCGGGACAGCGAGAAACATTCAGTACTTC | CASSPGTARNIQYF
- | TRBJ1-1 | - | TRBV12-3/TRBV12-4 | TGTGCCAGCAGTTTTTTCGCGGCAATTGAAGCTTTCTTT | CASSFFAAIEAFF
- | TRBJ2-2 | - | TRBV5-1 | TGCGCCAGCAGCTCCTCACCAGGGACAACACCCGGGGAGCTGTTTTTT | CASSSSPGTTPGELFF
TRBD1 | TRBJ1-1 | once | TRBV4-2 | TGTGCCAGCAGCCCAGTGGGGACAGCCTTTGAAGGGACTGAAGCTTTCTTT | CASSPVGTAFEGTEAFF
- | TRBJ1-2 | - | TRBV20-1 | TGCAGTGCTAGTGAACAGGGCAGGCGCGACACCTTC | CSASEQGRRDTF
TRBD1 | TRBJ2-3 | - | TRBV11-2 | TGTGCCAGCACCCTAGGGATTGGGACAGGGACAGATACGCAGTATTTT | CASTLGIGTGTDTQYF
- | TRBJ2-5 | - | TRBV7-8 | TGTGCCAGCAGCTTAACAGGCGACGGAGAGACCCAGTACTTC | CASSLTGDGETQYF
- | TRBJ2-1 | few | TRBV5-1 | TGCGCCAGCAGTCCGATATCCCGGGGTAGCTCCTACAATGAGCAGTTCTTC | CASSPISRGSSYNEQFF
TRBD2 | TRBJ2-4 | - | TRBV5-4 | TGTGCCAGCAGCAGGACTAGCGGGAGGGGCGAACCCAAAAACATTCAGTACTTC | CASSRTSGRGEPKNIQYF
- | TRBJ2-2 | - | TRBV11-3 | TGTGCCAGCAGCTTGGCGGGTGTCGGTACCGGGGAGCTGTTTTTT | CASSLAGVGTGELFF
- | TRBJ2-2 | - | TRBV19 | TGTGCCAGTATGGATTGGAGCAGGGCGGCCGGGGAGCTGTTTTTT | CASMDWSRAAGELFF
TRBD2 | TRBJ2-7 | - | TRBV29-1 | TGCAGCGTTGAAGGGGCGGGAGGGGGCTCCTACGAGCAGTACTTC | CSVEGAGGGSYEQYF
TRBD1 | TRBJ1-1 | once | TRBV6-6 | TGTGCCAGCAGTGCCGCCACAGGGGGGGGGCGGTCTGAAGCTTTCTTT | CASSAATGGGRSEAFF
TRBD1 | TRBJ1-1 | few | TRBV30 | TGTGCCTGGACCGAATTACCGGGACAGGGGGCAGGACCTTTCTTT | CAWTELPGQGAGPFF
- | TRBJ2-1 | - | TRBV7-2 | TGTGCCAGCAGCTTCTCCCCGCGGGGGCAATCAGAGCAGTTCTTC | CASSFSPRGQSEQFF
TRBD1 | TRBJ1-1 | - | TRBV6-5 | TGTGCCAGCAGTTACCGGACAGGTTACACTGAAGCTTTCTTT | CASSYRTGYTEAFF
- | TRBJ1-1 | few | TRBV19 | TGTGCCAGTAGTACCCGGCAGGGAGGGCCGTACACTGAAGCTTTCTTT | CASSTRQGGPYTEAFF
TRBD1 | TRBJ1-5 | few | TRBV5-4 | TGTGCCAGCAGCCTAGGGGGCGCGGGCAATCAGCCCCAGCATTTT | CASSLGGAGNQPQHF
TRBD2 | TRBJ2-3 | - | TRBV9 | TGTGCCAGCAGCGCGGACCCACCTGCGGGGGGCCCGGATACGCAGTATTTT | CASSADPPAGGPDTQYF
TRBD1 | TRBJ1-2 | - | TRBV7-2 | TGTGCCAGCAGCCCATCTCGGGACAGGGTCGATGGCTACACCTTC | CASSPSRDRVDGYTF
TRBD1 | TRBJ1-1 | - | TRBV4-3 | TGCGCCAGCAGCCGACGGACAGGGGAGGGTACTGAAGCTTTCTTT | CASSRRTGEGTEAFF
- | TRBJ2-7 | few | TRBV2 | TGTGCCAGCAGCTACCCCATTTCCTACGAGCAGTACTTC | CASSYPISYEQYF
TRBD2 | TRBJ2-7 | - | TRBV20-1 | TGCAGTGCTAGTGACGAGACCGGGACTAGCGGGACCTACGAGCAGTACTTC | CSASDETGTSGTYEQYF
- | TRBJ2-1 | - | TRBV6-5 | TGTGCCAGCAGTTCCGGGGGTGTGGACAATGAGCAGTTCTTC | CASSSGGVDNEQFF
- | TRBJ1-1 | - | TRBV2 | TGTGCCAGCAGTGAATCAGGGAGGGAATCTTTCTTT | CASSESGRESFF